Following are 5 T cell receptor beta chains from one sample sequenced in a study of cytotoxic CD8 clonotypes in ibrutinib-treated CLL (dated by TCRdb to about 2021). Libraries were prepared through the immunoSEQ multiplex PCR assay. TCRdb carries this immuneACCESS record with in-frame sequences only. Its versions omit some clonotypes, under half of them owing to an unresolved V gene in the studies checked, with the rest unexplained. The sample data list around 310,000 clones, and more than 65% of these were observed just once. The biggest ten clones account for 6.7% of the sample. This specimen consisted of PBMCs, obtained before ibrutinib treatment. These receptors were obtained from a human donor with chronic lymphocytic leukemia.

Only a few counts were recorded for this clone. CDR3 sequence: CASSPPGAGGTYEQYF. Here the CDR3 DNA reads TGTGCCAGCAGCCCTCCCGGAGCGGGAGGAACCTACGAGCAGTACTTC. The V gene is TRBV7-2, the J gene TRBJ2-7, with TRBD2 identical over 9 bases. Unmatched junction bases numbered 10, after V lost 5 bases and J lost 2 bases. The CDR3 consists of 16 residues. The germline V gene has CDR1 SGHTA and CDR2 FQGNSA.

The rearrangement uses TRBV18 and TRBJ1-1; the D gene is possibly TRBD1 (5 bases). Germline-derived CDR1 and CDR2 are KGHSH and LQKENI. The CDR3 runs 15 residues. V was shortened by 3 bases and J by 1 base, with 12 bases between the two germline ends. This chain's CDR3 is CASSPLTDQNTEAFF. Written as DNA, the CDR3 is TGTGCCAGCTCACCTCTGACAGATCAGAACACTGAAGCTTTCTTT.

The V call is TRBV28, the J call TRBJ1-1; D is unresolved. This CDR3 has 12 amino acids. V gave up 7 bases and J gave up 3 bases, with 9 bases separating them. Germline loops: CDR1 MDHEN, CDR2 SYDVKM. In nucleotides, the CDR3 is TGTGCCAGCAACACGGACTACACTGAAGCTTTCTTT. Translating gives CASNTDYTEAFF.

J is TRBJ1-5 and V is TRBV6-5; D gene ambiguous. V was trimmed by 5 bases and J by 3 bases, leaving 8 bases between them. CDR1 and CDR2 (germline): MNHEY, SVGAGI. The length of the CDR3 is 13 residues. The CDR3 nucleotides read TGTGCCAGCAGTCGGACGGACAATCAGCCCCAGCATTTT. Encoded protein: CASSRTDNQPQHF.

This rearrangement joins TRBV15 to TRBJ1-1; D unclear. CDR3 size: 13 residues. Deletions cut 5 bases from V and 4 bases from J, with 11 bases between. Germline V gene sequence: CDR1 LNHNV, CDR2 YYDKDF (reference sequence). CDR3 sequence reads: CATSPRRGTEAFF. For the CDR3, the DNA is TGTGCCACCAGCCCTAGACGTGGCACTGAAGCTTTCTTT. The full variable domain, in which reference TRBV15 and TRBJ1-1 provide the parts outside the CDR3, is DAMVIQNPRYQVTQFGKPVTLSCSQTLNHNVMYWYQQKSSQAPKLLFHYYDKDFNNEADTPDNFQSRRPNTSFCFLDIRSPGLGDTAMYLCATSPRRGTEAFFGQGTRLTVV.